This TCR beta chain was identified in a study of blood T cell repertoires in COVID-19. Study background: PBMCs, B-cell-depleted T cells, or T cells were the source of the cDNA or gDNA that made up the material.

V gave up 2 bases and J gave up 0 bases, with 7 bases separating them. The CDR3 sequence is 14 residues long. CDR1 is MNHNY, CDR2 SVGAGI, per germline (reference sequence). Using immunoSEQ multiplex PCR, the repertoire was profiled, and TCRdb retains in-frame clones only, with some absent. The sample yields 300,000 to 400,000 clones, about 93% seen once. There are a few counts of this clone. The rearrangement links TRBV6-6 to TRBJ2-5; maybe TRBD2 (6 bases). The origin of this receptor is a woman between 18 and 29 years old who had recovered from COVID-19. Specimen: peripheral blood. The chain's CDR3 is CASSYGGYQETQYF. The CDR3, as DNA: TGTGCCAGCAGTTACGGGGGGTACCAAGAGACCCAGTACTTC.